This TCR beta chain was identified during a study of lymphopenia after photon versus proton radiotherapy. For this clone: What it recognizes is unknown.

Regarding the study as a whole: Post-nadir diversity loss with photons came from oligoclonal expansion, particularly CD8+ Temra cells.

Assay: immunoSEQ multiplex PCR; the TCRdb copy retains only in-frame clones and omits some. Seen here are 53,000 or so clones, around 80% observed once, and the top ten hold less than 35%. The CDR3 is 16 residues long. The trim removed 5 bases at V and 6 bases at J, leaving 8 bases unmatched. Per germline, CDR1 MNHEY and CDR2 SMNVEV (reference sequence). The sample in question was peripheral blood, obtained from a patient treated with photon-based radiotherapy. This receptor was identified in a man aged 45 to 65 with gastric cancer. J is TRBJ2-1 and V is TRBV27, with 12 nucleotides matching TRBD2. The CDR3 nucleotides read TGTGCCAGCAGTACCACTTCTAGCGGGAGGGTCAATGAGCAGTTCTTC. This encodes CASSTTSSGRVNEQFF.